The 14 T cell receptor beta chains given below trace back to one sample, sequenced in a study of blood T cell repertoires in COVID-19. The protocol was immunoSEQ multiplex PCR, while the TCRdb copy is restricted to in-frame clones and leaves out a portion. The sample gives approximately 220,000 clones, 85% to 90% of which show up once; 3.5% to 4.5% is in the top ten. Sequenced input: PBMCs or T cells enriched from blood (not recorded which). These TCRs come from a woman aged 25-40 years with acute COVID-19.

The genes are TRBV19 and TRBJ1-5; D is perhaps TRBD1 (5 bases). This CDR3 spans 15 amino acids. V was clipped by 8 bases and J by 0 bases, with 14 bases between them. CDR1 LNHDA and CDR2 SQIVND come from the germline V gene (reference sequence). DNA for the CDR3: TGTGCCAGTGGGGGGAGAGTCTTTAGCAATCAGCCCCAGCATTTT. Translating gives CASGGRVFSNQPQHF.

The chain recombines TRBV7-3 with TRBJ1-2, with 7 nucleotides matching TRBD1. Germline V gene sequence: CDR1 SGHTA, CDR2 FQGTGA. Trimming cost V 6 bases and J 3 bases; bases outside gene matches: 10. The CDR3 loop spans 15 amino acids. CDR3 nucleotides: TGTGCCAGCAGTCCCTCCAGGGGGGACGACTATGGCTACACCTTC. Translating it yields CASSPSRGDDYGYTF.

The chain joins TRBV7-2 to TRBJ1-1, with D unclear. Trimming shortened V by 1 base and J by 4 bases, and 10 bases separated the two germline ends. Per the germline V gene, CDR1 is SGHTA and CDR2 is FQGNSA. This CDR3 has 14 amino acids. The CDR3 loop is CASSLVVLSTEAFF. DNA of the CDR3: TGTGCCAGCAGCTTAGTGGTGCTGAGCACTGAAGCTTTCTTT.

To note about this clone: The identical CDR3 is also encoded by other nucleotide sequences in the sample. This chain connects TRBV9 to TRBJ1-3, with D perhaps matching TRBD1 (6 bases). The CDR3 spans 14 residues. Looked up from germline, CDR1 is SGDLS and CDR2 is YYNGEE. V was pared by 0 bases and J by 4 bases, with 8 bases between. CDR3: CASSVAGGGNTIYF. The CDR3 nucleotides read TGTGCCAGCAGCGTAGCGGGGGGCGGAAACACCATATATTTT. The full variable domain, with the rest looked up from reference TRBV9 and TRBJ1-3, is DSGVTQTPKHLITATGQRVTLRCSPRSGDLSVYWYQQSLDQGLQFLIQYYNGEERAKGNILERFSAQQFPDLHSELNLSSLELGDSALYFCASSVAGGGNTIYFGEGSWLTVV.

This clone was seen more than once but under ten times. The rearrangement joins TRBV6-2 or TRBV6-3 to TRBJ1-2; D unclear. The CDR3 is 14 residues long. Germline CDR1 reads MNHEY; CDR2 reads SVGEGT. The V end lost 3 bases, the J end lost 7 bases, and 15 bases lay between the germline ends. The CDR3 is CASSYVGEGVGYTF. CDR3 DNA sequence: TGTGCCAGCAGTTATGTGGGAGAAGGAGTTGGCTACACCTTC.

This chain connects TRBV28 to TRBJ1-1; 7 bases map to TRBD1. J gave up 11 bases and V 4 bases, and 10 bases lay outside the gene matches. Germline lookup yields CDR1 MDHEN and CDR2 SYDVKM. This CDR3 is 13 amino acids long. CDR3 region: CASSSYLTGDAFF. CDR3 in DNA: TGTGCCAGCAGTTCATACTTAACAGGGGATGCTTTCTTT. The full variable domain, completed using reference TRBV28 and TRBJ1-1, is DVKVTQSSRYLVKRTGEKVFLECVQDMDHENMFWYRQDPGLGLRLIYFSYDVKMKEKGDIPEGYSVSREKKERFSLILESASTNQTSMYLCASSSYLTGDAFFGQGTRLTVV.

The CDR3 coding sequence is TGTGCCAGCAGCCCCCGCGCTGCCCATGGCACAGATACGCAGTATTTT. It translates to CASSPRAAHGTDTQYF. The rearrangement links TRBV7-8 to TRBJ2-3, with no clear D. Trimming took 5 bases from V and 1 from J, leaving 16 bases between them. This CDR3 is 16 amino acids long. Germline loops: CDR1 SGHVS, CDR2 FQNEAQ.

The V call is TRBV5-4, the J call TRBJ2-7, with a weak D call TRBD1 (6 bases). Trimming pared 1 base from V and 4 bases from J, leaving 9 bases between. Germline V CDR1 and CDR2: SGHNT, YYREEE (reference sequence). This CDR3 comprises 13 residues. The CDR3 region is CASSLRGYYEQYF. The CDR3 bases are TGTGCCAGCAGCTTGAGGGGGTATTACGAGCAGTACTTC.

The chain recombines TRBV29-1 with TRBJ2-5, with 7 nucleotides matching TRBD1. The ends lost 8 bases at V and 2 bases at J; junction bases unmatched: 11. This CDR3 comprises 14 residues. Germline V gene lookup returns CDR1 SQVTM and CDR2 ANQGSEA. CDR3 sequence (DNA): TGCAGCTACAAGGACAGGCTGTTTCAAGAGACCCAGTACTTC. Its translation is CSYKDRLFQETQYF.

The CDR3 region is CASSHQKTGNTEAFF. The CDR3 DNA reads TGTGCCAGCAGTCACCAGAAGACAGGTAACACTGAAGCTTTCTTT. The rearrangement uses TRBV6-5 and TRBJ1-1, with a possible D match to TRBD1 (6 bases). V gave up 5 bases and J gave up 2 bases, with 15 bases separating them. The CDR3 consists of 15 residues. From germline, CDR1 is MNHEY and CDR2 SVGAGI.

Turning to this clone: This could be a read error, since a much larger clone is one nucleotide away. The chain links TRBV25-1 to TRBJ2-2; 10 bases fit TRBD2. Germline V CDR1 and CDR2: MGHDK, SYGVNS. After removal of 2 bases from V and 3 bases from J, the junction contained 0 bases not matched to a gene. The CDR3 extends over 15 amino acids. DNA of the CDR3: TGTGCCAGCAGTGAACTAGCGGGGGACACCGGGGAGCTGTTTTTT. Residues: CASSELAGDTGELFF.

The CDR3 sequence is CATATGSGNTIYF. The CDR3 coding sequence is TGTGCCACCGCGACAGGCTCTGGAAACACCATATATTTT. The chain recombines TRBV19 with TRBJ1-3; a weak D match, TRBD1 (6 bases). The V gene's germline CDR1 is LNHDA and CDR2 SQIVND (reference sequence). The CDR3 is 13 amino acids. Trimming removed 10 bases at V and 0 bases at J, with 10 bases between.

The gene calls are TRBV27 and TRBJ1-1; D is undetermined. There are 13 residues in the CDR3. The V gene's germline CDR1 is MNHEY and CDR2 SMNVEV (reference sequence). Trimming removed 5 bases at V and 11 bases at J, with 18 bases between. Here the CDR3 reads CASSPPAARSAFF. CDR3 in DNA: TGTGCCAGCAGTCCACCGGCGGCCCGGTCGGCTTTCTTT.

The chain combines TRBV7-2 with TRBJ1-2; 8 bases agree with TRBD1. V lost 7 bases, J lost 7 bases, and 11 bases stayed unmatched. CDR3 length: 14 amino acids. Germline loops: CDR1 SGHTA, CDR2 FQGNSA. Here the CDR3 reads CASTGGQGGIGYTF. For the CDR3, the DNA is TGTGCCAGCACCGGAGGACAGGGAGGGATTGGCTACACCTTC.